Here is one T cell receptor beta chain with its context. The data were obtained in a study of blood T cell repertoires in COVID-19. Study background: Samples of COVID-19 (acute and convalescent) were obtained from the United States, Italy and Spain. The cDNA or gDNA used as material had been derived from T cells, B-cell-depleted T cells, or PBMCs.

Germline trimming cut 5 bases from V and 8 bases from J; bases unmatched to any gene: 8. Germline values: CDR1 MNHEY, CDR2 SVGAGI. The CDR3 consists of 15 residues. Original handling: Quantification of nucleated cells was approximated via reference gene primer amplification. The data were produced by immunoSEQ multiplex PCR, yet TCRdb's version contains in-frame clones alone and is incomplete. That table furnishes V, J and clone size, whereas the DNA furnished D and trimming. The repertoire holds roughly 84,000 clones, 80% seen once, with about 12% in the top ten. The sequencing sample was made of peripheral blood. This sequence was found in a woman aged 35 to 49 with active or convalescent COVID-19. The chain has TRBV6-5 and TRBJ2-1; TRBD1 agrees at 11 bases. The CDR3 DNA reads as TGTGCCAGCAGTCCCGGACAGGGGGCTATCTATGAGCAGTTCTTC. Residues: CASSPGQGAIYEQFF.